Below are 25 T cell receptor beta chains sequenced from a single sample in a study of control samples from healthy donors and cancer patients. Profiled with immunoSEQ multiplex PCR; TCRdb holds only in-frame clones, not every one. The sample yields fewer than 65,000 clones, about 80% seen once. The sample comprised blood. The receptors originated from a man between 65 and 85 years old in good health.

The chain has TRBV5-1 and TRBJ1-5; 10 positions match TRBD1. CDR1 SGHRS and CDR2 YFSETQ come from the germline V gene. After removal of 0 bases from V and 5 bases from J, the junction contained 5 bases not matched to a gene. The CDR3 consists of 16 residues. The CDR3 DNA sequence: TGCGCCAGCAGCTTGGGGGCCGGGACAGGGGATCAGCCCCAGCATTTT. It yields the protein CASSLGAGTGDQPQHF.

The chain employs TRBV27 and TRBJ2-3, with D uncertain. The germline gives CDR1 MNHEY, CDR2 SMNVEV (reference sequence). The CDR3 has 15 amino acids. Deletions cut 9 bases from V and 9 bases from J, with 25 bases between. Here the CDR3 reads CASSIVVGLRQTQYF. The CDR3, as DNA: TGTGCCAGTAGCATAGTAGTGGGTCTAAGGCAAACGCAGTATTTT.

Within the sample, this clone is medium-sized. This rearrangement joins TRBV6-5 to TRBJ2-6, with D possibly TRBD2 on 6 matching bases. This CDR3 contains 16 residues. Trimming shortened V by 0 bases and J by 0 bases, and 6 bases separated the two germline ends. Germline CDR1 is MNHEY and CDR2 is SVGAGI. CDR3 nucleotide sequence: TGTGCCAGCAGTTACTCGGGGGGCTCTGGGGCCAACGTCCTGACTTTC. Its translation is CASSYSGGSGANVLTF.

CDR3 nucleotide sequence: TGTGCCAGCAGTTTATCCACAACGGTTTACTCACCCACCGAGCAGTTCTTC. Protein: CASSLSTTVYSPTEQFF. The chain has TRBV27 and TRBJ2-1; D is unclear. The CDR3 contains 17 residues. Trimming shortened V by 0 bases and J by 10 bases, and 22 bases separated the two germline ends. Germline V gene lookup returns CDR1 MNHEY and CDR2 SMNVEV (reference sequence).

V and J are TRBV9 and TRBJ1-3; D is unclear. This CDR3 region has 13 residues. The germline V and J ends were trimmed by 3 bases and 8 bases, with 12 bases remaining between them. Per germline, CDR1 SGDLS and CDR2 YYNGEE. CDR3 protein: CASSGSGVHTIYF. CDR3 DNA sequence: TGTGCCAGCAGCGGGAGTGGGGTGCACACCATATATTTT.

Only one count was recorded for this clone. The chain combines TRBV11-2 with TRBJ1-1, with 8 positions matching TRBD1. Germline lookup yields CDR1 SGHAT and CDR2 FQNNGV. J lost 4 bases, V lost 4 bases, and 5 bases had no gene match. The CDR3 has 14 amino acids. The CDR3 reads CASSSSGGGTEAFF. Written as DNA, the CDR3 is TGTGCCAGCAGCTCTTCAGGGGGCGGCACTGAAGCTTTCTTT.

V usage is TRBV18 and J usage is TRBJ2-7, with 9 nucleotides matching TRBD2. V dropped 5 bases and J dropped 6; count of bases not matched to a gene: 2. Germline CDR1 KGHSH, CDR2 LQKENI. This CDR3 region has 12 residues. The CDR3 is CASSISGSEQYF. The DNA for the CDR3 is TGTGCCAGCTCAATTAGCGGGAGCGAGCAGTACTTC.

This rearrangement joins TRBV5-1 to TRBJ2-2, with 11 bases that match TRBD1. J lost 1 base, V lost 5 bases, and 10 bases had no gene match. CDR1 and CDR2 (germline): SGHRS, YFSETQ. The CDR3 sequence is 18 residues long. The CDR3, as DNA: TGCGCCAGCAGTAGGGACAGGGGGGATCCTCAGAACACCGGGGAGCTGTTTTTT. This codes for CASSRDRGDPQNTGELFF.

This rearrangement joins TRBV15 to TRBJ1-5; TRBD1 might be the D (6 bases). Looked up from germline, CDR1 is LNHNV and CDR2 is YYDKDF (reference sequence). The CDR3 contains 15 residues. The germline V and J ends were trimmed by 1 base and 7 bases, with 14 bases remaining between them. The CDR3 sequence: CATSRGLGGVQPQHF. The CDR3 DNA is TGTGCCACCAGCAGAGGATTAGGGGGGGTACAGCCCCAGCATTTT. The full variable domain, in which reference TRBV15 and TRBJ1-5 provide the parts outside the CDR3, is DAMVIQNPRYQVTQFGKPVTLSCSQTLNHNVMYWYQQKSSQAPKLLFHYYDKDFNNEADTPDNFQSRRPNTSFCFLDIRSPGLGDTAMYLCATSRGLGGVQPQHFGDGTRLSIL.

The chain links TRBV7-2 to TRBJ2-7, with 9 bases aligning to TRBD2. The J segment lost 4 bases and the V segment lost 6 bases, leaving 7 bases of the junction unmatched. The CDR3 sequence is 14 residues long. Germline loops: CDR1 SGHTA, CDR2 FQGNSA. The CDR3 DNA is TGTGCCAGCAGGTCCACTAGCGGGCCGTACGAGCAGTACTTC. Protein sequence: CASRSTSGPYEQYF.

This chain links TRBV24-1 with TRBJ1-1; TRBD1 agrees at 8 bases. With V trimmed by 3 bases and J by 3 bases, 5 bases remained unmatched. The germline V gene encodes CDR1 KGHDR and CDR2 SFDVKD. The CDR3 totals 15 residues. The DNA for the CDR3 is TGTGCCACCAGTGATCCACAGGGGGGTGACACTGAAGCTTTCTTT. As protein: CATSDPQGGDTEAFF.

This sequence joins TRBV29-1 and TRBJ2-1; 7 nucleotides match TRBD2. The germline V gene encodes CDR1 SQVTM and CDR2 ANQGSEA. The ends lost 3 bases at V and 7 bases at J; junction bases unmatched: 12. This CDR3 comprises 15 residues. CDR3 amino acids: CSVDSGGSWANEQFF. The CDR3 DNA reads as TGCAGCGTTGATTCGGGCGGGAGCTGGGCAAATGAGCAGTTCTTC.

This clone appeared a few times. The genes are TRBV24-1 and TRBJ1-5, with 7 nucleotides matching TRBD1. The CDR3 has 11 residues. Germline values: CDR1 KGHDR, CDR2 SFDVKD. V lost 9 bases, J lost 8 bases, and 3 bases stayed unmatched. CDR3 nucleotide sequence: TGTGCCACCGGACAGGCGAAGCCCCAGCATTTT. This codes for CATGQAKPQHF.

This chain links TRBV10-3 with TRBJ2-1, with D hard to call. With 4 bases removed from V and 5 bases from J, the gap between germline ends came to 3 bases. This CDR3 has 11 amino acids. CDR1 is ENHRY, CDR2 SYGVKD, per germline. The DNA of the CDR3 is TGTGCCATCAGTGCCAACAATGAGCAGTTCTTC. This gives the protein CAISANNEQFF.

This clone was detected only once. V and J are TRBV5-8 and TRBJ2-4; tentatively, D is TRBD1 or TRBD2 (5 bases each). From germline, CDR1 is SGHTS and CDR2 YDEGEE. Trimming pared 0 bases from V and 2 bases from J, leaving 15 bases between. The CDR3 length is 17 residues. The CDR3 here is CASSLEPPGTPKNIQYF. For the CDR3, the DNA is TGTGCCAGCAGCTTGGAACCCCCAGGGACCCCCAAAAACATTCAGTACTTC. The full variable domain, completed using reference TRBV5-8 and TRBJ2-4, is EAGVTQSPTHLIKTRGQQATLRCSPISGHTSVYWYQQALGLGLQFLLWYDEGEERNRGNFPPRFSGRQFPNYSSELNVNALELEDSALYLCASSLEPPGTPKNIQYFGAGTRLSVL.

In its sample, this clone was seen a few times. This sequence joins TRBV6-6 and TRBJ1-4; TRBD1 matches at 9 bases. CDR3 length equals 15 residues. The germline V gene encodes CDR1 MNHNY and CDR2 SVGAGI (reference sequence). Trimming took 7 bases from V and 8 from J; bases not matched to a gene: 11. CDR3 residues: CASTSPGQGREKLFF. The CDR3 DNA is TGTGCCAGCACTTCTCCGGGACAGGGTCGGGAAAAACTGTTTTTT.

This chain joins TRBV7-8 and TRBJ1-2; a possible D gene is TRBD1 (6 bases). CDR3 length: 13 residues. Trimming removed 2 bases from V and 4 bases from J, with 8 bases in between. CDR1 is SGHVS and CDR2 is FQNEAQ in the germline V gene. CDR3 loop: CASSLRTAYGYTF. CDR3 nucleotide sequence: TGTGCCAGCAGCTTACGGACAGCCTATGGCTACACCTTC.

V is TRBV6-6 and J is TRBJ1-5; no clear D. Germline assignment: CDR1 MNHNY and CDR2 SVGAGI (reference sequence). Trimming removed 0 bases at V and 3 bases at J, with 6 bases between. The CDR3 is 14 residues long. The CDR3 sequence is CASSYSIPNQPQHF. Written as DNA, the CDR3 is TGTGCCAGCAGTTACTCGATCCCCAATCAGCCCCAGCATTTT.

The rearrangement joins TRBV5-6 to TRBJ1-4, with a tentative D call TRBD1 (5 bases). The CDR3 is 14 residues long. V was clipped by 1 base and J by 4 bases, with 8 bases between them. In germline, CDR1 is SGHDT, CDR2 YYEEEE. CDR3 amino acids: CASSLTGYNEKLFF. The DNA for the CDR3 is TGTGCCAGCAGCTTGACAGGCTATAATGAAAAACTGTTTTTT.

The chain carries TRBV2 and TRBJ1-2, with a possible D match to TRBD1 (6 bases). Trimming took 2 bases from V and 8 from J, leaving 15 bases between them. CDR1 is SNHLY, CDR2 FYNNEI, per germline. The CDR3 has 14 amino acids. The CDR3, as DNA: TGTGCCAGCAGTGAACACGCAGGGGCGCAGGGCTACACCTTC. Translation gives CASSEHAGAQGYTF.

This clone was recorded once. V and J are TRBV19 and TRBJ2-7; 8 positions agree with TRBD2. The V segment lost 9 bases and the J segment 6 bases; nucleotides outside the gene matches: 10. Germline assignment: CDR1 LNHDA and CDR2 SQIVND (reference sequence). The CDR3 consists of 13 residues. CDR3 protein: CASGRGGVFEQYF. The CDR3 nucleotides read TGTGCCAGCGGCCGGGGGGGAGTTTTCGAGCAGTACTTC.

This chain joins TRBV6-5 and TRBJ2-3; D call uncertain. CDR1 and CDR2 (germline): MNHEY, SVGAGI. Trimming stripped 6 bases from V and 9 bases from J, with 16 bases between. The CDR3 totals 13 residues. DNA for the CDR3: TGTGCCAGCAGACCCCGAAGCCCCCCCACGCAGTATTTT. Translated: CASRPRSPPTQYF.

The chain recombines TRBV2 with TRBJ2-3; 16 bases map to TRBD2. Germline lookup yields CDR1 SNHLY and CDR2 FYNNEI. Trimming cost V 4 bases and J 5 bases; bases outside gene matches: 9. The CDR3 has 18 residues. In DNA, the CDR3 is TGTGCCAGCAGTGGCCCGGGACTAGCGGGAGGGGATGGAGATACGCAGTATTTT. It yields the protein CASSGPGLAGGDGDTQYF.

In this sample, this clone turned up once. The J gene is TRBJ2-1, the V gene TRBV11-3; D uncertain. The CDR3 is 17 residues long. Trimming took 0 bases from V and 6 from J, leaving 18 bases between them. Germline CDR1 is SGHNT and CDR2 is YENEEA. DNA for the CDR3: TGTGCCAGCAGCTTAGATCTTACAAAGAGGATCCCCAATGAGCAGTTCTTC. Its translation is CASSLDLTKRIPNEQFF.

V and J are TRBV11-3 and TRBJ2-1, with 7 bases that match TRBD2. Trimming took 5 bases from V and 0 from J; bases not matched to a gene: 10. The CDR3 loop spans 17 amino acids. Germline V lookup: CDR1 SGHNT, CDR2 YENEEA. In DNA, the CDR3 is TGTGCCAGCAGCGTATACCCCAAGCGGGGCTCCTACAATGAGCAGTTCTTC. Its protein product is CASSVYPKRGSYNEQFF.